This entry is about one T cell receptor (beta chain). Profiled with immunoSEQ multiplex PCR; TCRdb holds only in-frame clones, not every one. The sample yields approximately 210,000 clones, 70% to 90% seen once. These data are taken from a study of blood T cell repertoires in COVID-19. Study context: Samples taken during acute and convalescent COVID-19 were collected in the United States, Italy and Spain. T cells, B-cell-depleted T cells, or PBMCs supplied cDNA or gDNA.

CDR1 SGHRS and CDR2 YFSETQ come from the germline V gene. The V gene lost 2 bases and the J gene lost 2 bases, with 6 bases spanning the gap. CDR3 length: 13 residues. Individuals drawn from 24 US areas were about 18 to 90 years old. In assigning cohorts, the study relied on participant-reported clinical history. The sequence was collected from a man aged 30 to 45 with acute COVID-19. What was sequenced was PBMCs or T cells enriched from blood (not recorded which). V gene TRBV5-1 combines with J gene TRBJ2-3; D unresolved. The CDR3 sequence: CASSLQTTDTQYF. The CDR3 DNA follows: TGCGCCAGCAGCTTACAGACCACAGATACGCAGTATTTT.